Below are 4 T cell receptor beta chains sequenced from a single sample in a study of shared clonotypes between healthy human individuals (dated by TCRdb to the early 2020s). Library generation was performed with the immunoSEQ multiplex PCR assay. TCRdb holds this immuneACCESS table with in-frame rearrangements only. Some clones are missing; in checked studies, unresolved V genes explain under half, and the rest has no known cause. Counted in this sample were roughly 2,500,000 clones; approximately 93% of them appeared once. The ten largest clones take up 0.36% of the sample. The sample was naive CD4+ T cells from PBMCs. What this sample's cell subset or site label stands for: CD45RA+ positively selected. The receptors here all came from a man younger than 35 in good health. Some clones in this sample may be carry-over from other donors' samples.

The genes are TRBV6-6 and TRBJ2-5, with a possible D match to TRBD1 (5 bases). Trimming removed 4 bases from V and 7 bases from J, with 13 bases in between. CDR3 length: 13 amino acids. Germline V gives CDR1 MNHNY, CDR2 SVGAGI (reference sequence). The CDR3 spells CASSSGQPRTQYF. As DNA, the CDR3 is TGTGCCAGCAGTTCCGGACAACCCCGGACCCAGTACTTC.

The chain combines TRBV5-4 with TRBJ2-1, with TRBD1 matching over 8 bases. Looked up from germline, CDR1 is SGHNT and CDR2 is YYREEE (reference sequence). With 4 bases clipped from V and 6 bases from J, the junction kept 9 bases outside the gene matches. The CDR3 totals 15 residues. The CDR3 nucleotides read TGTGCCAGCAGCGGTGGCGGGACAGGACTCAATGAGCAGTTCTTC. It translates to CASSGGGTGLNEQFF.

This chain connects TRBV21-1 to TRBJ1-4. TRBV21-1 is described as a pseudogene. This CDR3 is 13 amino acids long. CDR3 residues: CAPVPLVIEKLFF. The CDR3 coding sequence is TGTGCCCCCGTCCCCTTAGTGATTGAAAAACTGTTTTTT.

The gene calls are TRBV7-2 and TRBJ2-3, with 13 bases that match TRBD2. Germline lookup yields CDR1 SGHTA and CDR2 FQGNSA. V was pared by 1 base and J by 4 bases, with 2 bases of the junction left unmatched. The CDR3 runs to 16 residues. CDR3 sequence: CASSLVGTSGADTQYF. CDR3 nucleotide sequence: TGTGCCAGCAGCTTAGTTGGGACTAGCGGGGCAGATACGCAGTATTTT.